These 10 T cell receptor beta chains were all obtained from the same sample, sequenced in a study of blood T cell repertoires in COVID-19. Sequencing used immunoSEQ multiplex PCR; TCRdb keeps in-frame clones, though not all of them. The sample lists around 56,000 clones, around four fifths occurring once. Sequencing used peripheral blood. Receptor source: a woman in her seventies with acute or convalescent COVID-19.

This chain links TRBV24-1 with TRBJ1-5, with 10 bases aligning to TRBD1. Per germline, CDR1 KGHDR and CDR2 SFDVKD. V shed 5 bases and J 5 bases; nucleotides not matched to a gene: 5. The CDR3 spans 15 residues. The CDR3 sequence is CATSGPGQGDQPQHF. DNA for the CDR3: TGTGCCACCAGTGGGCCAGGACAGGGGGATCAGCCCCAGCATTTT.

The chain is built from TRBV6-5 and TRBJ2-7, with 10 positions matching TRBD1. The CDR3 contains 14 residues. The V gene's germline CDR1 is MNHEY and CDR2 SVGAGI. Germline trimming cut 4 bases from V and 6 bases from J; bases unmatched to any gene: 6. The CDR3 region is CASSSRTGGSEQYV. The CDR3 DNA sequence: TGTGCCAGCAGTTCCCGGACAGGGGGTTCCGAGCAGTACGTC.

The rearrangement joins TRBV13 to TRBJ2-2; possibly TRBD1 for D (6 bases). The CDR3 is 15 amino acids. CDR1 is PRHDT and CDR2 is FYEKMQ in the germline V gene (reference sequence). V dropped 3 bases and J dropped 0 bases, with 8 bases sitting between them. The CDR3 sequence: CASSLGQANTGELFF. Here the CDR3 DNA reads TGTGCCAGCAGCTTGGGACAAGCGAACACCGGGGAGCTGTTTTTT.

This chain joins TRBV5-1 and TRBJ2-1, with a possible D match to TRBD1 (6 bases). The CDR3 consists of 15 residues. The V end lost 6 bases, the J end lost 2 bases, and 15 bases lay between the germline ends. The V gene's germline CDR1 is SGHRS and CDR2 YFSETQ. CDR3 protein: CASTEGDRAYNEQFF. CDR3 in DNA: TGCGCCAGCACCGAGGGGGACCGAGCCTACAATGAGCAGTTCTTC.

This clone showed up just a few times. CDR3 DNA: TGTGCCTGGAGTACAGGGTATAATTCACCCCTCCACTTT. It codes for CAWSTGYNSPLHF. V and J are TRBV30 and TRBJ1-6; perhaps TRBD1 as D (6 bases). Looked up from germline, CDR1 is GTSNPN and CDR2 is SVGIG (reference sequence). The CDR3 is 13 residues long. V was pared by 2 bases and J by 4 bases, with 6 bases between.

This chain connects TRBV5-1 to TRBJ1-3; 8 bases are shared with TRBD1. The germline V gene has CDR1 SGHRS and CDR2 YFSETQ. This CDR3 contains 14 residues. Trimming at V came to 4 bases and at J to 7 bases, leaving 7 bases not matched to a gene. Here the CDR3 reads CASSPGTGWNTIYF. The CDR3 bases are TGCGCCAGCAGCCCCGGGACAGGATGGAACACCATATATTTT.

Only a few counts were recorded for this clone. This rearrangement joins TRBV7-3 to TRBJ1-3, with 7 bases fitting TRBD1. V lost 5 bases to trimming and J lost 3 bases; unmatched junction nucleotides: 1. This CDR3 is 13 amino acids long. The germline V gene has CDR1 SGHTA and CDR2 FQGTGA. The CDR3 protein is CASSPGGGNTIYF. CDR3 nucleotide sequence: TGTGCCAGCAGCCCAGGGGGTGGAAACACCATATATTTT. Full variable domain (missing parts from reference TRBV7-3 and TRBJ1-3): GAGVSQTPSNKVTEKGKYVELRCDPISGHTALYWYRQSLGQGPEFLIYFQGTGAADDSGLPNDRFFAVRPEGSVSTLKIQRTERGDSAVYLCASSPGGGNTIYFGEGSWLTVV.

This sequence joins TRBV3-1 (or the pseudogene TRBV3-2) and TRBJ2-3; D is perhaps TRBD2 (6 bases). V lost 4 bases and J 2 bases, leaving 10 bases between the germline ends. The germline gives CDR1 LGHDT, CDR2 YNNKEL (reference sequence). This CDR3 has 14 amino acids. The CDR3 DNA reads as TGTGCCAGCAGCCCGGGACTTTTCACAGATACGCAGTATTTT. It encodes CASSPGLFTDTQYF.

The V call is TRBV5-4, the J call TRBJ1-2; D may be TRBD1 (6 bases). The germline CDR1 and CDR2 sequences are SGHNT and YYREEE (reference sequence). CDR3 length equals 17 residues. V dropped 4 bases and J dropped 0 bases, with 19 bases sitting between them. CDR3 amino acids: CASSGVGTGITNYGYTF. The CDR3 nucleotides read TGTGCCAGCAGCGGGGTCGGTACAGGGATAACTAACTATGGCTACACCTTC.

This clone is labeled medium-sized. The chain's CDR3 is CASSLGGQGARTEAFF. The CDR3 DNA reads as TGTGCCAGCAGCTTAGGCGGACAGGGGGCGCGGACTGAAGCTTTCTTT. The chain employs TRBV7-6 and TRBJ1-1; TRBD1 matches at 11 bases. Germline V gene data show CDR1 as SGHVS and CDR2 as FNYEAQ. The CDR3 contains 16 residues. J was trimmed by 5 bases and V by 1 base; bases with no gene match: 6.